Each of the 21 T cell receptor beta chains below was sequenced from the same sample in a study of regulatory T cells in long-lasting Graves disease. Investigators prepared the TCR beta libraries by applying iRepertoire HTBI primers and Arm-PCR of CDR3 regions. TCRdb independently ran MiXCR on the multiplex PCR reads; one entry per CDR3 protein. The sample lists 510,000 or so distinct CDR3 sequences, approximately 12% occurring once. Time point noted: newly diagnosed GD, antithyroid drugs for less than 3 months. Researchers made the TCR library from RNA that was extracted from PBMCs. The sample also formed part of further work on T cells in Graves' hyperthyroidism and ophthalmopathy.

The sequences come from peripheral blood mononuclear cells (PBMCs), collected at new diagnosis, from a patient treated with antithyroid drugs. The receptors shown here come from a young woman with Graves disease.

This clonotype appeared many times. V usage is TRBV12-3 or TRBV12-4 and J usage is TRBJ2-5; D gene unclear. The DNA end lines up better with TRBJ2-1; the J call may be wrong. This CDR3 region has 15 residues. The CDR3: CASSLDRTLYDEQFF. In nucleotides, the CDR3 is TGTGCCAGCAGTTTGGATAGAACCTTGTATGATGAGCAGTTCTTC.

Comments on this clonotype: A much larger clone is a single base away; this may be a read error. The rearrangement links TRBV28 to TRBJ2-5; TRBD2 might be the D (5 bases). CDR1 is MDHEN, CDR2 SYDVKM, per germline. The CDR3 sequence is 15 residues long. CDR3 sequence: CAGRFGERVGETQYF. Here the CDR3 DNA reads TGTGCCGGCAGGTTCGGAGAGAGGGTGGGGGAGACCCAGTACTTC. The full variable domain, rest sourced from reference TRBV28 and TRBJ2-5, is DVKVTQSSRYLVKRTGEKVFLECVQDMDHENMFWYRQDPGLGLRLIYFSYDVKMKEKGDIPEGYSVSREKKERFSLILESASTNQTSMYLCAGRFGERVGETQYFGPGTRLLVL.

This clonotype was observed at least ten times. V usage is TRBV5-1 and J usage is TRBJ1-1; TRBD1 is a possible D gene (5 bases). V lost 4 bases to trimming and J lost 3 bases, with 10 bases between them. The CDR3 consists of 13 residues. CDR1 is SGHRS, CDR2 YFSETQ, per germline. The CDR3 protein is CASSDQTDTEAFF. CDR3 nucleotides: TGCGCCAGCAGCGACCAGACAGACACTGAAGCTTTCTTT.

This sequence joins TRBV30 and TRBJ2-3, with D possibly TRBD2 on 6 matching bases. The CDR3 has 14 amino acids. Germline loops: CDR1 GTSNPN, CDR2 SVGIG (reference sequence). V was cut by 2 bases and J by 5 bases, with 14 bases left in between. This CDR3 reads CAWSNGGGGDTQYF. The CDR3 DNA reads TGTGCCTGGAGTAATGGGGGAGGAGGAGATACGCAGTATTTT. The whole variable domain, remainder taken from reference TRBV30 and TRBJ2-3, is SQTIHQWPATLVQPVGSPLSLECTVEGTSNPNLYWYRQAAGRGLQLLFYSVGIGQISSEVPQNLSASRPQDRQFILSSKKLLLSDSGFYLCAWSNGGGGDTQYFGPGTRLTVL.

Ten or more counts support this clonotype. The chain uses TRBV2 and TRBJ1-5; the match to TRBD1 covers 7 bases. Germline trimming cut 4 bases from V and 0 bases from J; bases unmatched to any gene: 18. Looked up from germline, CDR1 is SNHLY and CDR2 is FYNNEI. The CDR3 length is 20 residues. Here the CDR3 reads CASSGEGAYPMGYSNQPQHF. The DNA of the CDR3 is TGTGCCAGCAGTGGAGAGGGGGCCTACCCGATGGGATATAGCAATCAGCCCCAGCATTTT.

This clonotype was recorded many times. The V call is TRBV7-9, the J call TRBJ2-7, with TRBD1 matching 11 bases. The CDR3 is made up of 14 amino acids. Germline loops: CDR1 SEHNR, CDR2 FQNEAQ (reference sequence). V lost 4 bases, J lost 4 bases, and 3 bases stayed unmatched. The CDR3 sequence is CASSSGQGAYEQYF. CDR3 DNA sequence: TGTGCCAGCAGCTCAGGACAGGGGGCATACGAGCAGTACTTC.

This clonotype was seen repeatedly, ten times or more. The chain couples TRBV9 to TRBJ2-7; tentative D call: TRBD1 (5 bases). CDR1 is SGDLS and CDR2 is YYNGEE in the germline V gene. V lost 3 bases to trimming and J lost 3 bases, with 16 bases between them. This CDR3 region has 15 residues. This CDR3 reads CASSAGAHRNYEQYF. The CDR3 nucleotides are TGTGCCAGCAGCGCCGGAGCGCACAGGAACTACGAGCAGTACTTC.

V gene TRBV7-6 combines with J gene TRBJ1-4; 7 bases are a match to TRBD1. The germline V gene has CDR1 SGHVS and CDR2 FNYEAQ. Trimming took 4 bases from V and 5 from J; bases not matched to a gene: 10. The CDR3 has 16 amino acids. DNA for the CDR3: TGTGCCAGCAGCTCGATTCCGGGACAGCCAAATGAAAAACTGTTTTTT. Residues: CASSSIPGQPNEKLFF.

This clonotype was observed at least ten times. The chain joins TRBV12-3 or TRBV12-4 to TRBJ2-2; 7 bases agree with TRBD2. This CDR3 has 14 residues. V lost 3 bases, J lost 7 bases, and 5 bases stayed unmatched. Here the CDR3 DNA reads TGTGCCAGCAGTTTGCGGGGGACGGGCGGGGAGCTGTTTTTT. This gives the protein CASSLRGTGGELFF.

This clonotype was picked up many times. The V call is TRBV2, the J call TRBJ2-4; tentative D call: TRBD1 (6 bases). Per germline, CDR1 SNHLY and CDR2 FYNNEI. Trimming cost V 3 bases and J 3 bases, with 12 bases left between them. CDR3 length: 15 amino acids. CDR3 residues: CASSDWGLSKNIQYF. In DNA, the CDR3 is TGTGCCAGCAGTGATTGGGGGCTAAGCAAAAACATTCAGTACTTC.

This clonotype was recorded at least ten times. This chain uses TRBV4-2 with TRBJ2-2; the D is unclear. V lost 0 bases and J 3 bases, leaving 2 bases between the germline ends. The CDR3 consists of 13 residues. CDR1 LGHNA and CDR2 YNFKEQ come from the germline V gene. The CDR3 loop is CASSQDYTGELFF. As DNA, the CDR3 is TGTGCCAGCAGCCAAGACTACACCGGGGAGCTGTTTTTT.

This clonotype was recorded at least ten times. This rearrangement joins TRBV6-1 to TRBJ2-3; 8 positions agree with TRBD1. The CDR3 loop spans 15 amino acids. J was trimmed by 2 bases and V by 7 bases; bases with no gene match: 8. Germline CDR1 reads MNHNS; CDR2 reads SASEGT. This CDR3 is CASTSDRGNTDTQYF. CDR3 sequence (DNA): TGTGCCAGCACCTCCGACAGGGGCAACACAGATACGCAGTATTTT.

This clonotype came up many times. V usage is TRBV24-1 and J usage is TRBJ2-1; 7 bases agree with TRBD2. In germline, CDR1 is KGHDR, CDR2 SFDVKD. V dropped 7 bases and J dropped 5; count of bases not matched to a gene: 10. The CDR3 is made up of 15 amino acids. CDR3 in amino acids: CATRGNGLVNNEQFF. CDR3 in DNA: TGTGCCACCAGGGGGAACGGACTAGTGAACAATGAGCAGTTCTTC.

This clonotype was counted at least ten times. The chain carries TRBV9 and TRBJ2-7, with D possibly matching TRBD1 (6 bases). The V end was cut by 4 bases, the J end by 0 bases, with 14 bases between. Germline V lookup: CDR1 SGDLS, CDR2 YYNGEE. The CDR3 runs 15 residues. Here the CDR3 DNA reads TGTGCCAGCAGCCCCAGGGGTGGGCTCTCCTACGAGCAGTACTTC. Its translation is CASSPRGGLSYEQYF.

This chain joins TRBV12-3 or TRBV12-4 and TRBJ2-1; TRBD2 agrees at 14 bases. The V gene end was trimmed by 4 bases and the J gene end by 2 bases; junction bases not matched to a gene: 10. The CDR3 is 19 amino acids. CDR3 DNA: TGTGCCAGCAGTTCCCGGTACGGGACTAGCGGGAGAGCCTACAATGAGCAGTTCTTC. This encodes CASSSRYGTSGRAYNEQFF.

This sequence joins TRBV7-9 and TRBJ1-4; D is ambiguous. Per germline, CDR1 SEHNR and CDR2 FQNEAQ (reference sequence). Between the trimmed V and J ends, which lost 1 base and 5 bases, there was a span of 8 bases. The CDR3 runs to 14 residues. In DNA, the CDR3 is TGTGCCAGCAGCTTAGTACCGCCCAATGAAAAACTGTTTTTT. It encodes CASSLVPPNEKLFF. The full variable domain, completed using reference TRBV7-9 and TRBJ1-4, is DTGVSQNPRHKITKRGQNVTFRCDPISEHNRLYWYRQTLGQGPEFLTYFQNEAQLEKSRLLSDRFSAERPKGSFSTLEIQRTEQGDSAMYLCASSLVPPNEKLFFGSGTQLSVL.

This clonotype has ten or more counts. CDR3: CASSPRGGTTMNTEAFF. In nucleotides, the CDR3 is TGTGCCAGCAGTCCCAGGGGGGGAACGACCATGAACACTGAAGCTTTCTTT. V gene TRBV28 combines with J gene TRBJ1-1, with 7 bases fitting TRBD1. The ends lost 5 bases at V and 0 bases at J; junction bases unmatched: 12. CDR1 and CDR2 (germline): MDHEN, SYDVKM. This CDR3 has 17 amino acids.

In this sample, this clonotype turned up many times. The chain links TRBV20-1 to TRBJ2-2; no definite D call. V was trimmed by 0 bases and J by 4 bases, leaving 6 bases between them. This CDR3 comprises 13 residues. Germline V gene sequence: CDR1 DFQATT, CDR2 SNEGSKA (reference sequence). This CDR3 is CSARDIGTGELFF. As DNA, the CDR3 is TGCAGTGCTAGAGATATAGGCACCGGGGAGCTGTTTTTT.

This clonotype was found many times. The rearrangement links TRBV11-2 to TRBJ1-2, with D hard to call. CDR3 size: 11 residues. V was clipped by 2 bases and J by 4 bases, with 2 bases between them. The germline V gene encodes CDR1 SGHAT and CDR2 FQNNGV. The CDR3 DNA is TGTGCCAGCAGCTTAACCTATGGCTACACCTTC. Its protein product is CASSLTYGYTF.

The chain is built from TRBV18 and TRBJ1-3; TRBD1 matches 8 bases. The CDR3 has 15 residues. J was trimmed by 4 bases and V by 3 bases; bases with no gene match: 5. The germline V gene encodes CDR1 KGHSH and CDR2 LQKENI. The CDR3 DNA follows: TGTGCCAGCTCACCGACAGGGGAGCCGGGAAACACCATATATTTT. It translates to CASSPTGEPGNTIYF.

In its sample, this clonotype was seen a few times. The V call is TRBV29-1, the J call TRBJ2-7, with 8 nucleotides matching TRBD1. The J segment lost 0 bases and the V segment lost 6 bases, leaving 4 bases of the junction unmatched. Germline V gene lookup returns CDR1 SQVTM and CDR2 ANQGSEA. The CDR3 totals 13 residues. CDR3 sequence: CSVRGQGSYEQYF. The CDR3 region has the DNA TGCAGCGTCCGAGGACAGGGCTCCTACGAGCAGTACTTC.